This is a list of T cell receptor beta chains from one sample in a study of blood T cell repertoires in COVID-19. Profiled with immunoSEQ multiplex PCR; TCRdb holds only in-frame clones, not every one. The sample includes about 74,000 clones, about 88% of them seen just once. The sequencing sample was made of peripheral blood. These receptors were collected from a man aged 50 or older with acute or convalescent COVID-19. CDR3s include the opening cysteine and the closing phenylalanine or tryptophan. Fields, in order: J gene, V gene, clone size, D gene, CDR3 protein. A D gene is named only where the DNA matches it firmly. Only part of the rows carry a size: once, few, many, or a class if the clone is expanded.

TRBJ2-7 | TRBV19 | NA | TRBD2 | CASSIASGSSNEQYF
TRBJ2-3 | TRBV9 | NA | TRBD1 | CASSVEGTGFSTDTQYF
TRBJ2-1 | TRBV6-5 | NA | TRBD2 | CASNVATSGPNEQFF
TRBJ2-7 | TRBV20-1 | NA | NA | CSASGQATYEQYF
TRBJ1-2 | TRBV28 | NA | TRBD1 | CASSLPVRTGVYGYTF
TRBJ1-2 | TRBV4-1 | NA | TRBD1 | CASSQDAGGLGYTF
TRBJ2-1 | TRBV10-1 | NA | TRBD2 | CASSENLAAEQFF
TRBJ1-2 | TRBV30 | NA | TRBD1 | CACNHRGRVGYTF
TRBJ1-5 | TRBV28 | NA | TRBD1 | CASSPQGDSRVDQPQHF
TRBJ1-6 | TRBV28 | few | TRBD1 | CASSLIPGGQNSPLHF
TRBJ2-1 | TRBV4-3 | once | NA | CASSFTEGSYNEQFF
TRBJ2-1 | TRBV19 | NA | TRBD2 | CASSTLAGEGEQFF
TRBJ2-1 | TRBV3-1/TRBV3-2 | NA | NA | CASSQDPGLGRLGPEQFF
TRBJ2-2 | TRBV27 | NA | NA | CASSLRDTYTGELFF
TRBJ1-4 | TRBV5-4 | NA | TRBD1 | CASSSGQGDEKLFF
TRBJ1-1 | TRBV7-3 | NA | NA | CASSLDRNTEAFF
TRBJ1-4 | TRBV9 | NA | NA | CASSVAVGGFNEKLFF
TRBJ1-1 | TRBV10-3 | NA | NA | CAISEGEGGTEAFF
TRBJ1-6 | TRBV10-2 | NA | NA | CASTSGPYNSPLHF
TRBJ1-2 | TRBV25-1 | NA | TRBD1 | CASSPLDRGFGGYTF
TRBJ1-1 | TRBV28 | NA | NA | CASIRGANTEAFF
TRBJ1-2 | TRBV7-8 | NA | NA | CASSPAVRPSNYGYTF
TRBJ1-3 | TRBV24-1 | NA | TRBD1 | CATSEGTDGNTIYF
TRBJ2-2 | TRBV18 | NA | TRBD2 | CASSGLAGIFTGELFF
TRBJ2-5 | TRBV28 | NA | NA | CASSYRKETQYF
TRBJ1-1 | TRBV11-2 | NA | NA | CASSLKGGMKAFF
TRBJ2-1 | TRBV30 | NA | TRBD2 | CAWGGLAGVVNEQFF
TRBJ1-5 | TRBV4-1 | once | TRBD1 | CASSQDRGLNQPQHF
TRBJ2-3 | TRBV28 | NA | TRBD2 | CASSPQSGSRAVDTQYF
TRBJ1-3 | TRBV7-2 | NA | NA | CASSPQGLGNTIYF
TRBJ1-5 | TRBV6-2/TRBV6-3 | NA | NA | CASSYRGRSNQPQHF
TRBJ2-7 | TRBV27 | NA | TRBD2 | CASSFAGVESYEQYF
TRBJ1-3 | TRBV4-3 | NA | NA | CASSQGHLSGNTIYF
TRBJ2-1 | TRBV6-4 | NA | TRBD1 | CASSRDRSYNEQFF
TRBJ2-7 | TRBV5-5 | NA | TRBD2 | CASSLWLGTSGSYEQYF
TRBJ1-2 | TRBV4-2 | once | NA | CASSQEVQGPNYGYTF
TRBJ1-4 | TRBV3-1/TRBV3-2 | NA | TRBD1 | CASSTPQGELFF
TRBJ2-2 | TRBV11-2 | NA | NA | CASSEFAPYTGELFF
TRBJ2-1 | TRBV12-3/TRBV12-4 | NA | NA | CASTKQGYNEQFF
TRBJ1-2 | TRBV9 | NA | NA | CASSVGYRANYGYTF